These T cell receptor beta chains were read from a single sample in a study of blood T cell repertoires in COVID-19. Using immunoSEQ multiplex PCR, the repertoire was profiled, and TCRdb retains in-frame clones only, with some absent. The sample shows around 260,000 clones, around 87% of them seen only once. Sequencing was done on a sample of peripheral blood. The source is a woman aged 60 to 75 with COVID-19, enrolled during active disease. Each CDR3 is given with its conserved first and last residue.

v_call: TRBV7-2; j_call: TRBJ1-5; cdr3_aa: CASSNGRNQPQHF
v_call: TRBV2; j_call: TRBJ1-4; cdr3_aa: CASRTTGGREKLFF
v_call: TRBV7-8; j_call: TRBJ2-4; cdr3_aa: CASSLYSPYGDIQYF
v_call: TRBV19; j_call: TRBJ1-6; cdr3_aa: CASSTNGQFSPLHF
v_call: TRBV5-8; j_call: TRBJ1-2; cdr3_aa: CASNLDGLYGYTF
v_call: TRBV28; j_call: TRBJ2-1; cdr3_aa: CASSLGLTGYEQFF
v_call: TRBV11-1; j_call: TRBJ2-1; cdr3_aa: CASSLVLAASNEQFF
v_call: TRBV7-6; j_call: TRBJ1-1; cdr3_aa: CASSPTGTGRLGAFF
v_call: TRBV7-9; j_call: TRBJ2-5; cdr3_aa: CASSLDRGETQYF
v_call: TRBV24-1; j_call: TRBJ2-3; cdr3_aa: CATSEPRTGMADTQYF
v_call: TRBV7-9; j_call: TRBJ2-2; cdr3_aa: CASIGPSGSNTGELFF
v_call: TRBV3-1/TRBV3-2; j_call: TRBJ1-2; cdr3_aa: CASSQSHPGGDFYGYTF
v_call: TRBV6-5; j_call: TRBJ2-1; cdr3_aa: CATHLGAGGPREFF
v_call: TRBV9; j_call: TRBJ2-2; cdr3_aa: CASTLDSRTGELFF
v_call: TRBV5-5; j_call: TRBJ2-1; cdr3_aa: CASSLYSSGTQSSYNEQFF
v_call: TRBV6-5; j_call: TRBJ2-3; cdr3_aa: CASRYRGWDTQYF
v_call: TRBV28; j_call: TRBJ1-4; cdr3_aa: CASRRGQSNNEKLFF
v_call: TRBV11-1; j_call: TRBJ2-7; cdr3_aa: CASSFLAEQYF
v_call: TRBV4-2; j_call: TRBJ1-6; cdr3_aa: CASSQVGNRDNSPLHF
v_call: TRBV6-6; j_call: TRBJ2-4; cdr3_aa: CASSYATSGISLQYF
v_call: TRBV19; j_call: TRBJ2-4; cdr3_aa: CASSRSRFGGEQNIQYF
v_call: TRBV2; j_call: TRBJ2-2; cdr3_aa: CASRSASGNTGELFF
v_call: TRBV5-5; j_call: TRBJ1-1; cdr3_aa: CASSSDSLTEAFF
v_call: TRBV7-2; j_call: TRBJ2-2; cdr3_aa: CASRQGARELFF
v_call: TRBV11-2; j_call: TRBJ2-2; cdr3_aa: CASSSRVAGGVTGELFF
v_call: TRBV6-2/TRBV6-3; j_call: TRBJ2-1; cdr3_aa: CASSILASGEQFF
v_call: TRBV27; j_call: TRBJ2-7; cdr3_aa: CASSPLGAGGYEQYF
v_call: TRBV18; j_call: TRBJ2-7; cdr3_aa: CASSPLREAAQYF
v_call: TRBV5-5; j_call: TRBJ1-4; cdr3_aa: CASSETPGLTNEKLFF
v_call: TRBV28; j_call: TRBJ1-3; cdr3_aa: CASGQVYSGNTIYF
v_call: TRBV2; j_call: TRBJ1-5; cdr3_aa: CASSQDRGNQPQHF
v_call: TRBV19; j_call: TRBJ2-1; cdr3_aa: CASTLDGSSYNEQFF
v_call: TRBV18; j_call: TRBJ1-5; cdr3_aa: CASSQTGTGDLPQHF
v_call: TRBV5-4; j_call: TRBJ1-1; cdr3_aa: CASSSSGIRNTEAFF
v_call: TRBV7-2; j_call: TRBJ1-1; cdr3_aa: CASSLVPGTGALNTEAFF
v_call: TRBV9; j_call: TRBJ1-4; cdr3_aa: CASSVRPNEKLFF
v_call: TRBV6-5; j_call: TRBJ1-2; cdr3_aa: CASSLGQGEGGYTF
v_call: TRBV2; j_call: TRBJ2-3; cdr3_aa: CASMGRGTDTQYF
v_call: TRBV29-1; j_call: TRBJ1-2; cdr3_aa: CSVSARTGDYGYTF
v_call: TRBV6-5; j_call: TRBJ1-3; cdr3_aa: CASSYRGGAGNTIYF
v_call: TRBV5-1; j_call: TRBJ2-5; cdr3_aa: CASSSSAQETQYF
v_call: TRBV5-1; j_call: TRBJ2-5; cdr3_aa: CASGRGGTFALSGETQYF
v_call: TRBV7-2; j_call: TRBJ2-7; cdr3_aa: CASSPGTRAYEQYF
v_call: TRBV3-1/TRBV3-2; j_call: TRBJ2-3; cdr3_aa: CASSLGVGGTDTQYF
v_call: TRBV11-2; j_call: TRBJ2-7; cdr3_aa: CASSVTQGSYEQYF
v_call: TRBV5-1; j_call: TRBJ2-1; cdr3_aa: CASSSGQGAYNEQFF
v_call: TRBV15; j_call: TRBJ2-3; cdr3_aa: CATSPLPSYTQYF
v_call: TRBV18; j_call: TRBJ1-2; cdr3_aa: CASSPGGANYGYTF
v_call: TRBV5-1; j_call: TRBJ2-1; cdr3_aa: CASSLASGSLDEQFF
v_call: TRBV5-5; j_call: TRBJ2-5; cdr3_aa: CASSLGAGRETQYF
v_call: TRBV6-6; j_call: TRBJ2-1; cdr3_aa: CASTGLAVGEQFF
v_call: TRBV3-1/TRBV3-2; j_call: TRBJ1-2; cdr3_aa: CASSQGSTWAYGYTF
v_call: TRBV6-5; j_call: TRBJ2-1; cdr3_aa: CASSRLAGGLREQFF
v_call: TRBV10-3; j_call: TRBJ1-2; cdr3_aa: CAISESVFGRRDGYTF
v_call: TRBV5-1; j_call: TRBJ1-4; cdr3_aa: CASSLGPQQGEKLFF
v_call: TRBV9; j_call: TRBJ1-3; cdr3_aa: CASSRGLGNTIYF